The rows below give T cell receptor beta chains drawn from one sample of a study of CD8 T cells in ankylosing spondylitis. Each CDR3 protein gets one entry after TCRdb re-called the 5' RACE reads with MiXCR. The table shows approximately 500,000 distinct CDR3 sequences, with more than 9.5% occurring only once. Sequencing was performed on blood, either unsorted or a sorted T cell fraction (not recorded which). These receptors were taken from a male donor with ankylosing spondylitis. CDR3s include the opening cysteine and the closing phenylalanine or tryptophan. The order of the fields is J gene, clone size, V gene, D gene, CDR3 DNA, CDR3 protein. The D gene is left open where the match is weak. The size field is filled for only some rows; it gives once, few, many or a size class.

j_gene: TRBJ1-1
abundance: few
v_gene: TRBV7-2
d_gene: TRBD1
CDR3nt: TGTGCCAGCAGCACATACGGACAGGGGTCGGGGGGAGCTTTCTTT
CDR3aa: CASSTYGQGSGGAFF

j_gene: TRBJ2-2
abundance: many
v_gene: TRBV6-5
d_gene: -
CDR3nt: TGTGCCAGCAGTCACCATAGCGGGAACACCGGGGAGCTGTTTTTT
CDR3aa: CASSHHSGNTGELFF

j_gene: TRBJ2-7
abundance: few
v_gene: TRBV6-1
d_gene: -
CDR3nt: TGTGCCAGCAGCTCCGGGACTGCTATCTACGAGCAGTACTTC
CDR3aa: CASSSGTAIYEQYF

j_gene: TRBJ1-1
abundance: -
v_gene: TRBV6-2/TRBV6-3
d_gene: TRBD1
CDR3nt: TGTGCCAGCAGGCTACAGGGGAGGATTGAAGCTTTCTTT
CDR3aa: CASRLQGRIEAFF

j_gene: TRBJ1-2
abundance: -
v_gene: TRBV5-1
d_gene: -
CDR3nt: TGCGCCAGCAGCTTGGCAGAATCTGTTTATGGCTACACCTTC
CDR3aa: CASSLAESVYGYTF

j_gene: TRBJ2-5
abundance: few
v_gene: TRBV13
d_gene: -
CDR3nt: TGTGCCAGCGACGAGGGTCCGTACCAAGAGACCCAGTACTTC
CDR3aa: CASDEGPYQETQYF

j_gene: TRBJ2-6
abundance: -
v_gene: TRBV20-1
d_gene: -
CDR3nt: TGCAGTGCTAGAGATCCCGGTATTGGGGCCAACGTCCTGACTTTC
CDR3aa: CSARDPGIGANVLTF

j_gene: TRBJ2-1
abundance: -
v_gene: TRBV5-1
d_gene: -
CDR3nt: TGCGCCAGCAGCCCCGATGGGGGCTCCGATGAGCAGTTCTTC
CDR3aa: CASSPDGGSDEQFF

j_gene: TRBJ1-2
abundance: many
v_gene: TRBV5-1
d_gene: -
CDR3nt: TGCGCCAGCAGCTCGGACGGTGTTTATGGCTACACCTTC
CDR3aa: CASSSDGVYGYTF

j_gene: TRBJ1-5
abundance: few
v_gene: TRBV10-2
d_gene: TRBD1
CDR3nt: TGCGCCAGCGGCACCGGGACAGGGGAATATAGCAATCAGCCCCAGCATTTT
CDR3aa: CASGTGTGEYSNQPQHF

j_gene: TRBJ2-5
abundance: few
v_gene: TRBV2
d_gene: TRBD2
CDR3nt: TGTGCCAGCAGTGTGTCGGGACTAGATATTCCAGAGACCCAGTACTTC
CDR3aa: CASSVSGLDIPETQYF

j_gene: TRBJ2-5
abundance: -
v_gene: TRBV5-1
d_gene: -
CDR3nt: TGCGCCAGCAGCCTGTGGGCCTGGGAAGAGACCCAGTACTTC
CDR3aa: CASSLWAWEETQYF

j_gene: TRBJ2-2
abundance: many
v_gene: TRBV9
d_gene: -
CDR3nt: TGTGCCAGCAGCGTAGTGGCCGGGGAGCTGTTTTTT
CDR3aa: CASSVVAGELFF

j_gene: TRBJ1-3
abundance: -
v_gene: TRBV7-2
d_gene: -
CDR3nt: TGTGCCAGCAGCCCTCGGGCGGACTCTGGAAACACCATATATTTT
CDR3aa: CASSPRADSGNTIYF

j_gene: TRBJ1-6
abundance: -
v_gene: TRBV27
d_gene: -
CDR3nt: TGTGCCAGCAGTTTTGATGGGGGTCGCAGCAGTAATTCACCCCTCCACTTT
CDR3aa: CASSFDGGRSSNSPLHF

j_gene: TRBJ1-1
abundance: -
v_gene: TRBV10-3
d_gene: -
CDR3nt: TGTGCCATCAGTGGTGGGGGGGGGCTTAACAGGAACACTGAAGCTTTCTTT
CDR3aa: CAISGGGGLNRNTEAFF

j_gene: TRBJ2-3
abundance: many
v_gene: TRBV20-1
d_gene: TRBD2
CDR3nt: TGCAGTGCTCCCGGACTAGCGGATCCCACAGATACGCAGTATTTT
CDR3aa: CSAPGLADPTDTQYF

j_gene: TRBJ2-2
abundance: -
v_gene: TRBV12-5
d_gene: TRBD2
CDR3nt: TGTGCTAGTGGTTTGGATAGACTAGCGGGAGTAAAAACCGGGGAGCTGTTTTTT
CDR3aa: CASGLDRLAGVKTGELFF

j_gene: TRBJ2-4
abundance: -
v_gene: TRBV5-1
d_gene: TRBD1
CDR3nt: TGCGCCAGCAGCTCAAACCGGGACAGGGGAGTCAAAAACATTCAGTACTTC
CDR3aa: CASSSNRDRGVKNIQYF

j_gene: TRBJ1-5
abundance: few
v_gene: TRBV10-3
d_gene: TRBD1
CDR3nt: TGTGCCATCAGTCCCGGGACAGGGGATCAGCCCCAGCATTTT
CDR3aa: CAISPGTGDQPQHF

j_gene: TRBJ1-3
abundance: few
v_gene: TRBV7-2
d_gene: TRBD1
CDR3nt: TGTGCCAGCAGCCACGGGACAGACTCTGGAAACACCATATATTTT
CDR3aa: CASSHGTDSGNTIYF

j_gene: TRBJ1-1
abundance: few
v_gene: TRBV21-1
d_gene: -
CDR3nt: TGTGCCAGCAGCTTTGAGAGGGGCGCCAGAACAACTACTTTCTTT
CDR3aa: CASSFERGARTTTFF

j_gene: TRBJ2-6
abundance: few
v_gene: TRBV12-3/TRBV12-4
d_gene: -
CDR3nt: TGTGCCAGCAGTTCGGACAGCTCTGGGGCCAACGTCCTGACTTTC
CDR3aa: CASSSDSSGANVLTF

j_gene: TRBJ2-4
abundance: -
v_gene: TRBV9
d_gene: TRBD2
CDR3nt: TGTGCCAGCAGCGGAAGCGGGAGAGGCGGGTCCATTCAGTACTTC
CDR3aa: CASSGSGRGGSIQYF

j_gene: TRBJ2-7
abundance: -
v_gene: TRBV12-3/TRBV12-4
d_gene: TRBD1
CDR3nt: TGTGCCAGCGGGGGGACAGGGGGCGTCGAGCAGTACTTC
CDR3aa: CASGGTGGVEQYF

j_gene: TRBJ1-4
abundance: -
v_gene: TRBV9
d_gene: TRBD1
CDR3nt: TGTGCCAGCAGCGTAGACGGGGACAGTAATGAAAAACTGTTTTTT
CDR3aa: CASSVDGDSNEKLFF

j_gene: TRBJ1-2
abundance: few
v_gene: TRBV9
d_gene: -
CDR3nt: TGTGCCAGCGCCGAGGCACCCGAGTATGGCTACACCTTC
CDR3aa: CASAEAPEYGYTF

j_gene: TRBJ2-7
abundance: few
v_gene: TRBV3-1
d_gene: -
CDR3nt: TGTGCCAGCAGCCAAAATCAGGGGACCTACGAGCAGTACTTC
CDR3aa: CASSQNQGTYEQYF